This T cell receptor beta chain was obtained from a study of shared clonotypes between healthy human individuals. As for the study in general: CD8 memory received one plate per donor, CD8 naive two, CD4 memory three and CD4 naive three.

Naive CD8 populations comprised CD45RO-negative cells positively selected for CCR7, excluding terminally differentiated effector memory CD45RA+ cells. Healthy HIV-negative adults with no recent acute infections or vaccinations were recruited as donors. In this sample, this clone turned up once. The antigen is unknown. Study results and caveats: Clonotypes shared by all four sorted-subset donors had higher generation probabilities than non-shared clonotypes.

For every subset, genomic DNA was evenly distributed across several immunoSEQ plates. TCRdb keeps only in-frame clones here, not all; method: immunoSEQ multiplex PCR. The sample includes under 700,000 clones, 85% to 95% seen only once; the top ten take around 0.12%. The CDR3 totals 13 residues. Germline-derived CDR1 and CDR2 are MNHNS and SASEGT. The V segment lost 8 bases and the J segment 7 bases; nucleotides outside the gene matches: 3. This sequence joins TRBV6-1 and TRBJ1-4; 11 bases map to TRBD1. The clonotype was recovered from a woman in her twenties or thirties in good health. Sequences were obtained from naive CD8+ T cells sorted from blood. Written as DNA, the CDR3 is TGTGCCAGCGCGGACAGGGGGCGTGAAAAACTGTTTTTT. Residues: CASADRGREKLFF.